Listed below are T cell receptor beta chains from one sample, sequenced in a study of blood T cell repertoires in COVID-19. Clones were sequenced by immunoSEQ multiplex PCR, and TCRdb holds only the in-frame ones, with some missing. This table has about 180,000 clones, approximately 89% appearing once. The source material was PBMCs or T cells enriched from blood (not recorded which). The receptors were gathered from a woman in her thirties or forties with acute COVID-19. The CDR3 runs from the conserved cysteine through the conserved F or W. The D gene is left open where the match is weak. For some rows the clone size is stated as once, few or many, or as a class when expanded; others skip it.

cdr3_aa: CASSLGFTSGGLWSSQYF; cdr3_nt: TGTGCCAGCAGCTTAGGGTTTACTAGCGGGGGGTTATGGTCGTCCCAGTACTTC; j_call: TRBJ2-5; v_call: TRBV11-2; clone_size: NA; d_call: TRBD2
cdr3_aa: CASSLTGLASTDTQYF; cdr3_nt: TGTGCCAGCAGCTTAACGGGCCTAGCGAGCACAGATACGCAGTATTTT; j_call: TRBJ2-3; v_call: TRBV7-3; clone_size: NA; d_call: NA
cdr3_aa: CASSPGGTGNEKLFF; cdr3_nt: TGTGCCAGCAGCCCAGGCGGGACAGGGAATGAAAAACTGTTTTTT; j_call: TRBJ1-4; v_call: TRBV3-1/TRBV3-2; clone_size: once; d_call: TRBD1
cdr3_aa: CASSTAGATPDTQYF; cdr3_nt: TGTGCCAGCAGCACAGCGGGGGCCACCCCAGATACGCAGTATTTT; j_call: TRBJ2-3; v_call: TRBV7-8; clone_size: NA; d_call: TRBD2
cdr3_aa: CASSLRGGGANVLTF; cdr3_nt: TGTGCCAGCAGCTTAAGGGGAGGTGGGGCCAACGTCCTGACTTTC; j_call: TRBJ2-6; v_call: TRBV5-6; clone_size: NA; d_call: NA
cdr3_aa: CASSEAGGSSEAFF; cdr3_nt: TGCGCCAGCAGTGAGGCAGGGGGTTCTTCTGAAGCTTTCTTT; j_call: TRBJ1-1; v_call: TRBV10-2; clone_size: NA; d_call: TRBD1
cdr3_aa: CAWSGLAGAIYEQYF; cdr3_nt: TGTGCCTGGAGTGGACTAGCGGGGGCCATCTACGAGCAGTACTTC; j_call: TRBJ2-7; v_call: TRBV30; clone_size: NA; d_call: TRBD2
cdr3_aa: CAWRWQGTSYEQYF; cdr3_nt: TGTGCCTGGAGATGGCAGGGAACGTCCTACGAGCAGTACTTC; j_call: TRBJ2-7; v_call: TRBV30; clone_size: few; d_call: NA
cdr3_aa: CASSLEARGLAGRTDTQYF; cdr3_nt: TGTGCCAGCAGCTTAGAGGCCAGGGGGCTAGCAGGTCGCACAGATACGCAGTATTTT; j_call: TRBJ2-3; v_call: TRBV7-9; clone_size: NA; d_call: TRBD1
cdr3_aa: CATSGRGTSGGLTQYF; cdr3_nt: TGTGCCACCAGCGGACGAGGGACTAGCGGAGGTCTGACCCAGTACTTC; j_call: TRBJ2-5; v_call: TRBV15; clone_size: NA; d_call: TRBD2
cdr3_aa: CASSNQAGGTDTQYF; cdr3_nt: TGTGCCAGCAGCAACCAAGCGGGGGGCACAGATACGCAGTATTTT; j_call: TRBJ2-3; v_call: TRBV21-1; clone_size: NA; d_call: NA
cdr3_aa: CASSGSGGPYNEQFF; cdr3_nt: TGCGCCAGCAGCGGTAGCGGGGGCCCCTACAATGAGCAGTTCTTC; j_call: TRBJ2-1; v_call: TRBV5-1; clone_size: NA; d_call: TRBD2
cdr3_aa: CASSHSGSSSYEQYF; cdr3_nt: TGTGCCAGCAGCCACAGCGGGAGTAGCTCCTACGAGCAGTACTTC; j_call: TRBJ2-7; v_call: TRBV3-1/TRBV3-2; clone_size: NA; d_call: TRBD2
cdr3_aa: CASSSEQRTEAFF; cdr3_nt: TGTGCCAGCAGTTCGGAGCAACGCACTGAAGCTTTCTTT; j_call: TRBJ1-1; v_call: TRBV7-2; clone_size: NA; d_call: NA
cdr3_aa: CATSRGEGGTNEKLFF; cdr3_nt: TGTGCCACCAGCAGGGGTGAGGGCGGGACTAATGAAAAACTGTTTTTT; j_call: TRBJ1-4; v_call: TRBV15; clone_size: NA; d_call: NA
cdr3_aa: CASSPLMDRGMITGELFF; cdr3_nt: TGCGCCAGCAGCCCACTTATGGACAGGGGGATGATAACCGGGGAGCTGTTTTTT; j_call: TRBJ2-2; v_call: TRBV4-1; clone_size: NA; d_call: TRBD1
cdr3_aa: CASSPPGQTIYEQYF; cdr3_nt: TGTGCCAGCTCACCACCGGGGCAGACAATCTACGAGCAGTACTTC; j_call: TRBJ2-7; v_call: TRBV18; clone_size: once; d_call: NA
cdr3_aa: CASRTGGRTDTQYF; cdr3_nt: TGTGCCAGCAGGACAGGGGGAAGGACAGATACGCAGTATTTT; j_call: TRBJ2-3; v_call: TRBV6-5; clone_size: NA; d_call: TRBD1
cdr3_aa: CASSYRVAVDQETQYF; cdr3_nt: TGTGCCAGCAGTTACCGAGTAGCGGTAGACCAAGAGACCCAGTACTTC; j_call: TRBJ2-5; v_call: TRBV6-2/TRBV6-3; clone_size: NA; d_call: NA
cdr3_aa: CASSLGALNTGELFF; cdr3_nt: TGCGCCAGCAGCTTGGGGGCCCTGAACACCGGGGAGCTGTTTTTT; j_call: TRBJ2-2; v_call: TRBV5-1; clone_size: NA; d_call: NA
cdr3_aa: CASSQLLTKSYEQYF; cdr3_nt: TGCGCCAGCAGCCAACTCCTAACCAAATCCTACGAGCAGTACTTC; j_call: TRBJ2-7; v_call: TRBV4-1; clone_size: few; d_call: NA
cdr3_aa: CAWRTGGGLGGIKYF; cdr3_nt: TGTGCCTGGAGAACCGGGGGGGGACTAGGCGGAATAAAGTACTTC; j_call: TRBJ2-7; v_call: TRBV30; clone_size: NA; d_call: TRBD2
cdr3_aa: CASSFGQLNEKLFF; cdr3_nt: TGTGCCAGCAGCTTTGGGCAGCTAAATGAAAAACTGTTTTTT; j_call: TRBJ1-4; v_call: TRBV5-8; clone_size: NA; d_call: NA
cdr3_aa: CASSYATYYEQYF; cdr3_nt: TGTGCCAGCAGTTACGCAACATACTACGAGCAGTACTTC; j_call: TRBJ2-7; v_call: TRBV6-2/TRBV6-3; clone_size: few; d_call: NA
cdr3_aa: CASSPLGGRRTGELFF; cdr3_nt: TGTGCCAGCAGTCCCTTAGGAGGGAGACGCACCGGGGAGCTGTTTTTT; j_call: TRBJ2-2; v_call: TRBV27; clone_size: NA; d_call: NA
cdr3_aa: CASSLRGWGESTDTQYF; cdr3_nt: TGTGCCAGCAGCTTGAGAGGGTGGGGGGAGAGCACAGATACGCAGTATTTT; j_call: TRBJ2-3; v_call: TRBV7-2; clone_size: NA; d_call: NA
cdr3_aa: CASSLAGGGANSPLHF; cdr3_nt: TGCGCCAGCAGCTTGGCCGGTGGCGGGGCTAATTCACCCCTCCACTTT; j_call: TRBJ1-6; v_call: TRBV5-1; clone_size: NA; d_call: NA
cdr3_aa: CASSVEVSGSDEQFF; cdr3_nt: TGTGCCAGCAGCGTAGAAGTCAGCGGGTCGGATGAGCAGTTCTTC; j_call: TRBJ2-1; v_call: TRBV9; clone_size: NA; d_call: NA
cdr3_aa: CASSQDWLATYNEQFF; cdr3_nt: TGTGCCAGCAGCCAAGATTGGCTAGCGACCTACAATGAGCAGTTCTTC; j_call: TRBJ2-1; v_call: TRBV14; clone_size: NA; d_call: NA
cdr3_aa: CASSLPGTNRANVLTF; cdr3_nt: TGTGCCAGCAGTTTACCCGGGACAAACAGGGCCAACGTCCTGACTTTC; j_call: TRBJ2-6; v_call: TRBV28; clone_size: NA; d_call: NA
cdr3_aa: CSVKGATGELFF; cdr3_nt: TGCAGCGTAAAGGGGGCCACCGGGGAGCTGTTTTTT; j_call: TRBJ2-2; v_call: TRBV29-1; clone_size: NA; d_call: TRBD1
cdr3_aa: CASSIPRSWDQPQHF; cdr3_nt: TGTGCCAGCAGCATCCCCCGGAGTTGGGATCAGCCCCAGCATTTT; j_call: TRBJ1-5; v_call: TRBV21-1; clone_size: NA; d_call: NA
cdr3_aa: CASSGVRQGTKDEQYF; cdr3_nt: TGTGCCAGCAGTGGGGTAAGACAGGGGACTAAGGACGAGCAGTACTTC; j_call: TRBJ2-7; v_call: TRBV6-1; clone_size: once; d_call: NA
cdr3_aa: CASSQDPISSYNEQFF; cdr3_nt: TGCGCCAGCAGCCAAGATCCAATCAGCTCCTACAATGAGCAGTTCTTC; j_call: TRBJ2-1; v_call: TRBV4-3; clone_size: NA; d_call: NA
cdr3_aa: CASSITGDQETQYF; cdr3_nt: TGTGCCAGCTCCATTACAGGAGATCAAGAGACCCAGTACTTC; j_call: TRBJ2-5; v_call: TRBV18; clone_size: NA; d_call: NA
cdr3_aa: CSASGYRDSYTGELFF; cdr3_nt: TGCAGTGCTAGTGGCTACCGGGACTCCTACACCGGGGAGCTGTTTTTT; j_call: TRBJ2-2; v_call: TRBV20-1; clone_size: NA; d_call: NA
cdr3_aa: CASSDPGQWKNEAFF; cdr3_nt: TGTGCCAGCAGTGATCCCGGACAGTGGAAGAATGAAGCTTTCTTT; j_call: TRBJ1-1; v_call: TRBV6-1; clone_size: NA; d_call: NA